The clone carrying this T cell receptor beta chain was seen only a few times. The antigen is undetermined. This record belongs to a study of beta chain features in type 1 diabetes. About the study: Sorted cells numbering around 110,000,000 were examined across all samples. Study outcomes and limitations: At VDJ recombination sites, type 1 diabetes patients had fewer insertions and more deleted nucleotides. In every one of the four CD4+ subsets, TCRB CDR3s were moderately but significantly shorter in Type 1 diabetes patients.

Trimming pared 0 bases from V and 0 bases from J, leaving 10 bases between. Germline lookup yields CDR1 SGDLS and CDR2 YYNGEE. The CDR3 is 16 residues long. The isolated RNA, all of it, was reverse transcribed, so expressed TCRB transcripts were what got sequenced. Repertoires were generated with immunoSEQ multiplex PCR, while TCRdb's copy carries only in-frame clones and drops some. This table has under 950,000 clones, around a sixth appearing once. The chain carries TRBV9 and TRBJ2-1; D is perhaps TRBD2 (6 bases). This sequence was found in a woman younger than 30 in good health. Sequenced sample: naive CD4+ T cells from blood. CDR3 residues: CASSVGLAVSYNEQFF. The CDR3 region has the DNA TGTGCCAGCAGCGTAGGGTTAGCGGTCTCCTACAATGAGCAGTTCTTC.